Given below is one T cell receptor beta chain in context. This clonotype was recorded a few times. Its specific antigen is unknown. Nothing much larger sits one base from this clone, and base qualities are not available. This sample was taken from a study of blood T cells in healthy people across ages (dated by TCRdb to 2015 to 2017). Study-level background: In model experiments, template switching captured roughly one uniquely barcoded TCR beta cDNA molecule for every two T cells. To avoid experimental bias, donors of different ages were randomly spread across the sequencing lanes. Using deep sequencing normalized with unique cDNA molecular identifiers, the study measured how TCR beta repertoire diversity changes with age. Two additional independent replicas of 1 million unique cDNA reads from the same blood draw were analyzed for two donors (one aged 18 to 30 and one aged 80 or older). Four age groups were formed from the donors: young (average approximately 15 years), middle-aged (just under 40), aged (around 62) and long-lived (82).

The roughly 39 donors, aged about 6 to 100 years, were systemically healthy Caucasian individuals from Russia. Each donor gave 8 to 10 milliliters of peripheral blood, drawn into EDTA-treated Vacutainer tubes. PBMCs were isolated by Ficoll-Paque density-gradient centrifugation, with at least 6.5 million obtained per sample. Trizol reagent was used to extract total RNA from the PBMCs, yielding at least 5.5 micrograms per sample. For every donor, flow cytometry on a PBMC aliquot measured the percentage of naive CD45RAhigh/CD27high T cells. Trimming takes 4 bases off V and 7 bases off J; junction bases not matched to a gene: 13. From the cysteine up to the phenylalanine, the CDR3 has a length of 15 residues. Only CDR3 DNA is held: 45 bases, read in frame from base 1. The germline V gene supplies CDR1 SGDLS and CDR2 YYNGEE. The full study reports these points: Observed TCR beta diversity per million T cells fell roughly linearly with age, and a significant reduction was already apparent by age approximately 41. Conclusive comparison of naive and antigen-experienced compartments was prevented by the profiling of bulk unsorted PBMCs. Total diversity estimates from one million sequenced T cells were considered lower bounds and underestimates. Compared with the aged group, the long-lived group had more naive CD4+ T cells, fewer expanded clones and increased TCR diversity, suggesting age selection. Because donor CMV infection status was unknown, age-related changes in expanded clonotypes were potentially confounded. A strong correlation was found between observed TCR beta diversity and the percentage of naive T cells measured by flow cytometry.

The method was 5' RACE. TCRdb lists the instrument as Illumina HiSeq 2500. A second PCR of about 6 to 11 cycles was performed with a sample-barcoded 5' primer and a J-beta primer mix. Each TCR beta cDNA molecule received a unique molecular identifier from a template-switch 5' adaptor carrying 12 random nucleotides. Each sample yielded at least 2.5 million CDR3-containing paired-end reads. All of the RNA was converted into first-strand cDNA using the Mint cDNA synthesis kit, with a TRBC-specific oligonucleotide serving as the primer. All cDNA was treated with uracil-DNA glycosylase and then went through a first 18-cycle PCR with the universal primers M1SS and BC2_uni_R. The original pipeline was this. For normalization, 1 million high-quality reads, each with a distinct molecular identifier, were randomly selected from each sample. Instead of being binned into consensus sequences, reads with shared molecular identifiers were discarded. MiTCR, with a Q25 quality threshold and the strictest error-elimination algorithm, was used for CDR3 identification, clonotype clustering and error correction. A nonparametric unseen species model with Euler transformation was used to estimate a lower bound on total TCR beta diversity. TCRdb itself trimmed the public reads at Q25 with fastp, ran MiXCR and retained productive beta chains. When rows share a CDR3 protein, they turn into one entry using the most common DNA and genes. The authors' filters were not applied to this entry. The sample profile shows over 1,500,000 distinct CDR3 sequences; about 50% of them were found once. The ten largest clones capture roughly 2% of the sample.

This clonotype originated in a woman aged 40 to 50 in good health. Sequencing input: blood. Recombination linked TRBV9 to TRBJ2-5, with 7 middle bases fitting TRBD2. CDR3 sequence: CASSPGTTVGATQYF. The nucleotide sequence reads TGTGCCAGCAGCCCAGGGACTACGGTCGGGGCGACCCAGTACTTC.